This T cell receptor beta chain was obtained from a study of blood T cell repertoires in COVID-19. Study-wide background: Acute-phase and convalescent COVID-19 samples originated in the United States, Italy and Spain. PBMCs, B-cell-depleted T cells, or T cells were the source of the cDNA or gDNA that made up the material.

Source study methods: Researchers report that nucleated cell counts were estimated from reference gene primer amplification. Data came from immunoSEQ multiplex PCR; TCRdb stores just in-frame clones and leaves some out. The V and J calls and the clone size are those of that table, but D and trimming were determined from the DNA. Of nearly 300,000 clones listed, roughly 91% were seen once; the top ten hold less than 3.5%. The CDR3 runs to 14 residues. Trimming stripped 1 base from V and 1 base from J, with 6 bases between. Germline V gene sequence: CDR1 MDHEN, CDR2 SYDVKM. Cohort placement rested on clinical history that participants reported themselves.

The sequenced sample consisted of PBMCs or T cells enriched from blood (not recorded which). The rearrangement joins TRBV28 to TRBJ2-3; D call uncertain. This TCR derives from a woman aged 50 to 65 who had been exposed to COVID-19. The CDR3 bases are TGTGCCAGCAGTTTATCCAGTCGCACAGATACGCAGTATTTT. It yields the protein CASSLSSRTDTQYF.